The rows below give T cell receptor beta chains drawn from one sample of a study of regulatory dendritic cells for organ transplantation. TCRdb's copy holds only in-frame clones and misses some; the assay was immunoSEQ multiplex PCR. This sample carries 5,500 to 6,000 clones, more than 55% of them seen once, and the ten largest clones take over 10%. Sequencing input: memory CD8+ T cells from blood. All receptors come from a human donor in good health. Each CDR3 is given with its conserved first and last residue. Fields, in order: clone size, D gene, V gene, J gene, CDR3 protein, CDR3 DNA. The D gene is left open where the match is weak. Some rows mark clone size as missing; the rest say once, few, many or name a class of expanded clone.

NA	NA	TRBV6-5	TRBJ1-6	CASTRTNNSPLHF	TGTGCCAGCACCCGGACAAATAATTCACCCCTCCACTTT
NA	TRBD2	TRBV5-6	TRBJ2-7	CASSFGAGGGSYEQYF	TGTGCCAGCAGCTTCGGGGCGGGGGGGGGCTCCTACGAGCAGTACTTC
NA	TRBD1	TRBV7-9	TRBJ1-1	CASSSGQGGLTNTEAFF	TGTGCCAGCAGCTCCGGTCAGGGGGGATTAACGAACACTGAAGCTTTCTTT
NA	NA	TRBV6-1	TRBJ2-3	CASSVLAGAKADTQYF	TGTGCCAGCAGTGTACTGGCGGGGGCGAAGGCAGATACGCAGTATTTT
medium-sized	TRBD2	TRBV27	TRBJ2-7	CASSLRAGGLYEQYF	TGTGCCAGCAGTCTAAGAGCGGGGGGGCTCTACGAGCAGTACTTC
NA	NA	TRBV6-5	TRBJ2-1	CASSYSMADNEQFF	TGTGCCAGCAGTTACTCTATGGCGGACAATGAGCAGTTCTTC
NA	TRBD1	TRBV4-2	TRBJ2-7	CASSQDNRGDDEQYF	TGTGCCAGCAGCCAAGATAACAGGGGTGACGACGAGCAGTACTTC
NA	NA	TRBV9	TRBJ2-7	CASSVSGGEQYF	TGTGCCAGCAGCGTCTCAGGGGGGGAGCAGTACTTC
few	NA	TRBV15	TRBJ1-2	CATSSTDFYGYTF	TGTGCCACCAGCAGCACAGATTTCTATGGCTACACCTTC
NA	NA	TRBV4-1	TRBJ1-1	CASSQSPPEFNTEAFF	TGCGCCAGCAGCCAATCCCCGCCAGAATTTAACACTGAAGCTTTCTTT
NA	TRBD1	TRBV5-6	TRBJ1-1	CASSPGTVNTEAFF	TGTGCCAGCAGCCCCGGGACAGTGAACACTGAAGCTTTCTTT
NA	NA	TRBV7-2	TRBJ1-2	CASSSVPPARQDGYTF	TGTGCCAGCAGCTCAGTCCCCCCAGCCCGACAGGATGGCTACACCTTC
once	NA	TRBV13	TRBJ2-2	CASSLGTAITGELFF	TGTGCCAGCAGCTTAGGGACAGCCATCACCGGGGAGCTGTTTTTT
NA	NA	TRBV7-8	TRBJ2-7	CASSRKQGGYEQYF	TGTGCCAGCAGCCGGAAACAGGGGGGGTACGAGCAGTACTTC
NA	NA	TRBV29-1	TRBJ1-2	CSVAGGPVIPYGYTF	TGCAGCGTTGCCGGGGGTCCCGTCATCCCTTATGGCTACACCTTC
few	NA	TRBV5-4	TRBJ1-5	CASSLDGRQPQHF	TGTGCCAGCAGCTTGGATGGGAGGCAGCCCCAGCATTTT
NA	NA	TRBV2	TRBJ2-2	CASSDLASVNTGELFF	TGTGCCAGCAGTGATCTAGCGAGTGTGAACACCGGGGAGCTGTTTTTT
NA	NA	TRBV4-1	TRBJ1-3	CASSQGGSSGNTIYF	TGCGCCAGCAGCCAGGGAGGGTCCTCTGGAAACACCATATATTTT
NA	TRBD1	TRBV4-3	TRBJ2-1	CASSQEPGQGANEQFF	TGCGCCAGCAGCCAAGAACCGGGACAGGGGGCGAATGAGCAGTTCTTC
NA	NA	TRBV7-8	TRBJ1-1	CASSLSRPGSLNTEAFF	TGTGCCAGCAGCTTAAGTAGGCCAGGGTCATTGAACACTGAAGCTTTCTTT
NA	TRBD1	TRBV19	TRBJ2-1	CATEDRGGYEQFF	TGTGCCACCGAGGACAGGGGGGGATATGAGCAGTTCTTC
few	TRBD2	TRBV14	TRBJ2-1	CASSHSTSGGFQFF	TGTGCCAGCAGCCATTCGACTAGCGGGGGCTTCCAGTTCTTC
NA	TRBD1	TRBV5-4	TRBJ2-2	CASSPSTRGGGTGELFF	TGTGCCAGCAGCCCTTCAACGCGAGGGGGCGGGACCGGGGAGCTGTTTTTT
NA	NA	TRBV5-1	TRBJ2-2	CASSSRSSRVWTGELFF	TGCGCCAGCAGCTCCCGTTCATCGAGGGTTTGGACCGGGGAGCTGTTTTTT
few	NA	TRBV4-1	TRBJ1-3	CASSQTNWGNTIYF	TGCGCCAGCAGCCAAACAAATTGGGGAAACACCATATATTTT
NA	TRBD2	TRBV5-8	TRBJ2-5	CASSFSGGDQETQYF	TGTGCCAGCAGTTTTAGCGGGGGGGACCAAGAGACCCAGTACTTC
NA	NA	TRBV6-6	TRBJ2-3	CASSRDSPTDTQYF	TGTGCCAGCAGCCGCGACAGCCCCACAGATACGCAGTATTTT
NA	NA	TRBV6-6	TRBJ2-7	CASSPPWQVNIYEQYF	TGTGCCAGCTCTCCCCCCTGGCAGGTGAATATCTACGAGCAGTACTTC
NA	NA	TRBV7-6	TRBJ2-7	CASSLGADLYEQYF	TGTGCCAGCAGCTTAGGGGCTGACCTCTACGAGCAGTACTTC
NA	NA	TRBV4-2	TRBJ1-1	CASSPDTLNTEAFF	TGTGCCAGCAGCCCGGACACCTTGAACACTGAAGCTTTCTTT
NA	NA	TRBV5-4	TRBJ2-1	CASSLWDMRNEQFF	TGTGCCAGCAGCTTATGGGACATGAGAAATGAGCAGTTCTTC
NA	TRBD1	TRBV7-8	TRBJ1-4	CASSLQGQPNEKLFF	TGTGCCAGCAGCTTACAGGGACAGCCTAATGAAAAACTGTTTTTT
few	NA	TRBV6-1	TRBJ2-2	CASSEIQGVGTGELFF	TGTGCCAGCAGTGAAATACAGGGAGTGGGCACCGGGGAGCTGTTTTTT
NA	NA	TRBV5-6	TRBJ2-1	CASSYDLRGEQFF	TGTGCCAGCAGCTACGACCTCCGAGGTGAGCAGTTCTTC
NA	NA	TRBV7-4	TRBJ2-3	CASSLKQNTDTQYF	TGTGCCAGCAGCTTAAAACAGAACACAGATACGCAGTATTTT
NA	TRBD2	TRBV7-3	TRBJ2-1	CASSSLAGGTNEQFF	TGTGCCAGCAGCTCACTAGCGGGCGGGACGAATGAGCAGTTCTTC
NA	TRBD1	TRBV9	TRBJ1-1	CASSPWTGLLTEAFF	TGTGCCAGCAGCCCGTGGACAGGGTTGCTGACTGAAGCTTTCTTT
NA	NA	TRBV7-8	TRBJ2-7	CASSLGGTPGYF	TGTGCCAGCAGCCTTGGGGGGACCCCGGGGTACTTC
NA	TRBD2	TRBV5-1	TRBJ2-1	CASSLLAGEYNEQFF	TGCGCCAGCAGCTTACTAGCGGGGGAGTACAATGAGCAGTTCTTC
NA	NA	TRBV5-1	TRBJ2-2	CASSFEGTLTNTGELFF	TGCGCCAGCAGCTTTGAGGGGACACTCACGAACACCGGGGAGCTGTTTTTT
NA	NA	TRBV9	TRBJ2-1	CASSVGGGPYNEQFF	TGTGCCAGCAGCGTAGGGGGGGGCCCCTACAATGAGCAGTTCTTC
NA	NA	TRBV6-4	TRBJ2-7	CASSTGPWGEQYF	TGTGCCAGCTCCACAGGCCCATGGGGCGAGCAGTACTTC
once	NA	TRBV4-3	TRBJ2-1	CASSQHPIGNEQFF	TGCGCCAGCAGCCAACATCCGATCGGTAATGAGCAGTTCTTC
few	TRBD1	TRBV4-1	TRBJ2-7	CASRGTGTGEQYF	TGCGCCAGCAGAGGGACAGGGACTGGGGAGCAGTACTTC
NA	NA	TRBV11-3	TRBJ2-3	CASSPSGMGYGTDTQYF	TGTGCCAGCAGCCCCAGCGGTATGGGGTATGGCACAGATACGCAGTATTTT
once	NA	TRBV5-1	TRBJ1-4	CASSLFRADNEKLFF	TGCGCCAGCAGCTTGTTCAGGGCGGATAATGAAAAACTGTTTTTT
NA	NA	TRBV6-4	TRBJ2-1	CASSDSGQGDYNEQFF	TGTGCCAGCAGTGACTCAGGGCAGGGTGACTACAATGAGCAGTTCTTC
few	TRBD2	TRBV9	TRBJ2-7	CASSILAGGFDEQYF	TGTGCCAGCAGCATATTAGCGGGGGGGTTCGACGAGCAGTACTTC
NA	TRBD1	TRBV4-2	TRBJ1-2	CASSFDRVNGYTF	TGTGCCAGCAGCTTTGACAGGGTAAATGGCTACACCTTC
few	TRBD2	TRBV6-4	TRBJ2-1	CASSEGTSGDNEQFF	TGTGCCAGCAGTGAGGGGACTAGCGGGGACAATGAGCAGTTCTTC
few	TRBD1	TRBV6-5	TRBJ1-2	CASSYGTGNYGYTF	TGTGCCAGCAGTTACGGGACAGGGAACTATGGCTACACCTTC
NA	TRBD2	TRBV7-9	TRBJ2-7	CASSPGLGAYEQYF	TGTGCCAGCAGCCCGGGACTAGGCGCCTACGAGCAGTACTTC
few	NA	TRBV4-3	TRBJ2-5	CASSQEARVRETQYF	TGCGCCAGCAGCCAAGAGGCCAGGGTGAGGGAGACCCAGTACTTC